The rows below give T cell receptor beta chains drawn from one sample of a study of cytomegalovirus exposure and HLA in healthy donors. Generated by immunoSEQ multiplex PCR, the TCRdb table keeps only in-frame clones and is missing some. The sample totals about 130,000 clones. The sequenced sample was PBMCs. The receptor source for this set is a woman between 40 and 55 years old in good health and CMV-seronegative. The CDR3 runs from the conserved cysteine through the conserved F or W. The D gene is left open where the match is weak.

D	V	J	DNA	CDR3
.	TRBV5-6	TRBJ1-3	TGTGCCAGCAGCTTTTTATCTGGAAACACCATATATTTT	CASSFLSGNTIYF
TRBD1	TRBV19	TRBJ2-3	TGTGCCAGTACCCCGGGGGACAGGGTGTCAGATACGCAGTATTTT	CASTPGDRVSDTQYF
.	TRBV7-3	TRBJ2-5	TGTGCCAGCAGCTTAGGGCCCCCCCAAGAGACCCAGTACTTC	CASSLGPPQETQYF
.	TRBV28	TRBJ1-3	TGTGCCAGCAGTTTGGCCGCGGGAGCTGGAAACACCATATATTTT	CASSLAAGAGNTIYF
TRBD1	TRBV7-2	TRBJ1-2	TGTGCCAGCAGCCCTTATACAGGGGGCAGTTTCCATGGCTACACCTTC	CASSPYTGGSFHGYTF
.	TRBV6-4	TRBJ1-2	TGTGCCAGCAGTGACGATGGCGGACTCTATGGCTACACCTTC	CASSDDGGLYGYTF
TRBD1	TRBV7-2	TRBJ2-5	TGTGCCAGCAGCTTACCCCGGGACAGGGGGCAAGAGACCCAGTACTTC	CASSLPRDRGQETQYF
TRBD1	TRBV4-2	TRBJ2-3	TGTGCCAGCAGGCACCGGGACAGTCAGTATTTT	CASRHRDSQYF
TRBD1	TRBV7-6	TRBJ1-3	TGTGCCAGCAGCATAGGACAGGCCTCTGGAAACACCATATATTTT	CASSIGQASGNTIYF
.	TRBV6-1	TRBJ1-5	TGTGCCAGCAGTGGGTCAGGAAATCAGCCCCAGCATTTT	CASSGSGNQPQHF
.	TRBV7-3	TRBJ1-1	TGTGCCAGCAGCCCACGGACAGTAAACACTGAAGCTTTCTTT	CASSPRTVNTEAFF
.	TRBV7-2	TRBJ2-2	TGTGCCAGCAGCTTAGTAACAAACACCGGGGAGCTGTTTTTT	CASSLVTNTGELFF
.	TRBV25-1	TRBJ1-6	TGTGCCAGCAGTGGGGGGACAAATAATTCACCCCTCCACTTT	CASSGGTNNSPLHF
TRBD2	TRBV11-3	TRBJ2-1	TGTGCCAGCAGCTTGGCTCCGGGACTAAGCAATGAGCAGTTCTTC	CASSLAPGLSNEQFF
TRBD1	TRBV5-1	TRBJ1-1	TGCGCCAGCAGCCAGGGGGCCTGGGGGATGAACACTGAAGCTTTCTTT	CASSQGAWGMNTEAFF
.	TRBV4-2	TRBJ1-5	TGTGCCAGCAGCCAAGAAGGGGCTTATAGCAATCAGCCCCAGCATTTT	CASSQEGAYSNQPQHF
TRBD2	TRBV9	TRBJ2-3	TGTGCCAGCAGCGTAACGAGCGGGGCTGGGGATACGCAGTATTTT	CASSVTSGAGDTQYF
.	TRBV4-3	TRBJ1-2	TGCGCCAGCAGCCAACAACAGGAGGGCTATGGCTACACCTTC	CASSQQQEGYGYTF
.	TRBV7-9	TRBJ1-2	TGTGCCAGCAGCCGGGACAACCTTAACTATGGCTACACCTTC	CASSRDNLNYGYTF
.	TRBV18	TRBJ2-3	TGTGCCAGCTTCCAGGGCCTGAGGAATACGCAGTATTTT	CASFQGLRNTQYF
.	TRBV28	TRBJ1-1	TGTGCCAGCGGGGGGATGGTGAACACTGAAGCTTTCTTT	CASGGMVNTEAFF
.	TRBV5-8	TRBJ1-3	TGTGCCAGTAAGGGAGCTGGAAACACCATATATTTT	CASKGAGNTIYF
.	TRBV14	TRBJ1-2	TGTGCCAGCAGCCAATATCAGGCCCCCTACGGCTACACCTTC	CASSQYQAPYGYTF
TRBD1	TRBV14	TRBJ2-3	TGTGCCAGCAGCCAAGGATTTGGGAACAGGGGCTTTAGCACAGATACGCAGTATTTT	CASSQGFGNRGFSTDTQYF
.	TRBV9	TRBJ2-2	TGTGCCAGCAGCGTAGTAAACACCCCCGGGGAGCTGTTTTTT	CASSVVNTPGELFF
TRBD2	TRBV7-2	TRBJ2-2	TGTGCCAGCATCACCCTAGCGGGGGGAACCGGGGAGCTGTTTTTT	CASITLAGGTGELFF
.	TRBV11-2	TRBJ1-6	TGTGCCAGCAGCTTAGCGGGACAAAGAGTTTCACCCCTCCACTTT	CASSLAGQRVSPLHF
.	TRBV5-6	TRBJ1-1	TGTGCCAGCAGTCTTGGGGTAGGGTCAGGGGTACTTAACACTGAAGCTTTCTTT	CASSLGVGSGVLNTEAFF
.	TRBV10-3	TRBJ1-2	TGTGCCATCAGTGAGTCAGAGAGATATGGCTACACCTTC	CAISESERYGYTF
.	TRBV7-7	TRBJ1-3	TGTGCTAGCAGCTTATCCGGGGTACCTGGAAACACCATATATTTT	CASSLSGVPGNTIYF
.	TRBV6-1	TRBJ1-2	TGTGCCAGCAACCCCCCGGGGGGCTGGTATGGCTACACCTTC	CASNPPGGWYGYTF
TRBD1	TRBV28	TRBJ1-1	TGTGCCAGCAGTTTCACGGACAGGGATGAAGCTTTCTTT	CASSFTDRDEAFF
TRBD1	TRBV7-2	TRBJ1-6	TGTGCCAGCAGCACACAGGGGGCGCAGTATTCACCCCTCCACTTT	CASSTQGAQYSPLHF
.	TRBV19	TRBJ1-6	TGTGCCAGTACAGGGAATAATAATTCACCCCTCCACTTT	CASTGNNNSPLHF
TRBD1	TRBV7-2	TRBJ2-2	TGTGCCAGCAGCTTAGGACAGGGAAAGAACACCGGGGAGCTGTTTTTT	CASSLGQGKNTGELFF
TRBD2	TRBV5-1	TRBJ2-5	TGCGCCAGCAGCTTGGGACTAGCGGGGGCCCTTATAGAGACCCAGTACTTC	CASSLGLAGALIETQYF
.	TRBV6-1	TRBJ2-4	TGTGCCAGCAGTGAGGTTGGGGGGAGCATTCAGTACTTC	CASSEVGGSIQYF
.	TRBV7-6	TRBJ1-2	TGTGCCAGCAGCTTAGGTGGGGGAGGTGGTAACTATGGCTACACCTTC	CASSLGGGGGNYGYTF
.	TRBV6-1	TRBJ2-7	TGTGCCAGCAGTGCCCACCTAGGTTCGGCAGCAGTCTCCTACGAGCAGTACTTC	CASSAHLGSAAVSYEQYF
.	TRBV13	TRBJ2-3	TGTGCCAGCAGGCCGGCAGGGGCCAGCACAGATACGCAGTATTTT	CASRPAGASTDTQYF
TRBD1	TRBV5-6	TRBJ2-7	TGTGCCAGCAGCCCCCCGGGGGGACAGGGCAGGACCTACGAGCAGTACTTC	CASSPPGGQGRTYEQYF
.	TRBV2	TRBJ1-2	TGTGCCAGCAGTGAAGAGTATGGACTCTATGGCTACACCTTC	CASSEEYGLYGYTF
TRBD2	TRBV2	TRBJ2-5	TGTGCCACCTACGGACTAGCGGGAAAGACCCAGTACTTC	CATYGLAGKTQYF
.	TRBV2	TRBJ2-1	TGTGCCAGCAGTGAAACAGGCTACAATGAGCAGTTCTTC	CASSETGYNEQFF
TRBD2	TRBV5-4	TRBJ2-3	TGTGCCAGCAGCTGGGGACTAGCGGGGTTTACAGATACGCAGTATTTT	CASSWGLAGFTDTQYF
TRBD1	TRBV29-1	TRBJ2-3	TGCAGCGTGGCTCCGTGGGGGACAGGGCACGATACGCAGTATTTT	CSVAPWGTGHDTQYF
.	TRBV10-3	TRBJ1-1	TGTGCCATCAGTACCTGGGCGGGGCTCGGCACTGAAGCTTTCTTT	CAISTWAGLGTEAFF
TRBD2	TRBV19	TRBJ2-1	TGTGCCAGTCGCCTGCGAAGCGGGGTGGGCAATGAGCAGTTCTTC	CASRLRSGVGNEQFF
.	TRBV5-1	TRBJ2-5	TGCGCCAGCAGGGGCGGGGTGTACCAAGAGACCCAGTACTTC	CASRGGVYQETQYF
.	TRBV10-3	TRBJ2-6	TGTGCCATCAGTGAGTCAGCAGGGCAGAGCTCTGGGGCCAACGTCCTGACTTTC	CAISESAGQSSGANVLTF
.	TRBV7-2	TRBJ1-2	TGTGCCAGCAGCTTGACAGCGCCTTATGGCTACACCTTC	CASSLTAPYGYTF
TRBD2	TRBV19	TRBJ2-2	TGTGCCAGCGGGGCTAGCGGGGGTCAAGACACCGGGGAGCTGTTTTTT	CASGASGGQDTGELFF